A selection of T cell receptor beta chains follows, all from one sample in a study of blood T cell repertoires in COVID-19. Here immunoSEQ multiplex PCR was the method, and the copy in TCRdb shows in-frame clones only, minus some. The table has more than 120,000 clones, around nine tenths seen once; the top ten hold 8.6%. The sample taken for sequencing was peripheral blood. These receptors were collected from a woman in her 50s with active or convalescent COVID-19. The CDR3 runs from the conserved cysteine through the conserved F or W. The D gene is left open where the match is weak. The listing skips clone size in some rows; elsewhere it reads once, few, many or a size class.

D gene: NA; V gene: TRBV7-2; clone size: NA; J gene: TRBJ2-5; CDR3 DNA: TGTGCCAGCAGCTTATTCGGCCAGGGGGAGACCCAGTACTTC; CDR3 protein: CASSLFGQGETQYF
D gene: NA; V gene: TRBV11-3; clone size: NA; J gene: TRBJ2-7; CDR3 DNA: TGTGCCAGCAGCTTAAGGGGAGGCTACGAGCAGTACTTC; CDR3 protein: CASSLRGGYEQYF
D gene: NA; V gene: TRBV2; clone size: NA; J gene: TRBJ1-1; CDR3 DNA: TGTGCCAGCAGGACCCAGGGTTTTGGTACTGAAGCTTTCTTT; CDR3 protein: CASRTQGFGTEAFF
D gene: NA; V gene: TRBV12-3/TRBV12-4; clone size: NA; J gene: TRBJ1-2; CDR3 DNA: TGTGCCAGCAGCCGAGACTCTTATGGCTACACCTTC; CDR3 protein: CASSRDSYGYTF
D gene: TRBD2; V gene: TRBV7-3; clone size: NA; J gene: TRBJ2-3; CDR3 DNA: TGTGCCAGCAGCTCTCCCCCGGGACTAGCGGGAAGAGGAGCAGATACGCAGTATTTT; CDR3 protein: CASSSPPGLAGRGADTQYF
D gene: NA; V gene: TRBV4-2; clone size: many; J gene: TRBJ1-6; CDR3 DNA: TGTGCCAGCAGCCGGGGAGAGGGGGATTCAGGATCACCCCTCCACTTT; CDR3 protein: CASSRGEGDSGSPLHF
D gene: TRBD1; V gene: TRBV5-1; clone size: NA; J gene: TRBJ1-5; CDR3 DNA: TGCGCCAGCAGCTTGGCGGGACAGGGCAATCAGCCCCAGCATTTT; CDR3 protein: CASSLAGQGNQPQHF
D gene: NA; V gene: TRBV2; clone size: NA; J gene: TRBJ1-1; CDR3 DNA: TGTGCCAGCAGAGGAGGTAGGAACACTGAAGCTTTCTTT; CDR3 protein: CASRGGRNTEAFF
D gene: NA; V gene: TRBV25-1; clone size: NA; J gene: TRBJ1-3; CDR3 DNA: TGTGCCAGCAGTGCGGTGTCTGGAAACACCATATATTTT; CDR3 protein: CASSAVSGNTIYF
D gene: TRBD2; V gene: TRBV28; clone size: once; J gene: TRBJ2-4; CDR3 DNA: TGTGCCAGCTTAGCGGGAGGGCCTAACATTCAGTACTTC; CDR3 protein: CASLAGGPNIQYF
D gene: NA; V gene: TRBV21-1; clone size: once; J gene: TRBJ2-5; CDR3 DNA: TGTGCCAGCAGCAAACGGGGGACAGACCAGACCCAGTACTTC; CDR3 protein: CASSKRGTDQTQYF
D gene: NA; V gene: TRBV2; clone size: NA; J gene: TRBJ1-4; CDR3 DNA: TGTGCCAGCAGTGCCCAGGCTGAAAAACTGTTTTTT; CDR3 protein: CASSAQAEKLFF
D gene: NA; V gene: TRBV25-1; clone size: NA; J gene: TRBJ1-1; CDR3 DNA: TGTGCCAGCATGGACATTTGGACTGAAGCTTTCTTT; CDR3 protein: CASMDIWTEAFF
D gene: NA; V gene: TRBV21-1; clone size: once; J gene: TRBJ2-5; CDR3 DNA: TGTGCCAGCAGGAATGGCGGGACTAGCGGGAGGGCCGAAGAGACCCAGTACTTC; CDR3 protein: CASRNGGTSGRAEETQYF
D gene: NA; V gene: TRBV3-1/TRBV3-2; clone size: once; J gene: TRBJ2-2; CDR3 DNA: TGTGCCAGCAGCCCCCTTGACTCCTCCATTAACACCGGGGAGCTGTTTTTT; CDR3 protein: CASSPLDSSINTGELFF
D gene: NA; V gene: TRBV7-9; clone size: NA; J gene: TRBJ1-1; CDR3 DNA: TGTGCCAGCACCATACAGGGCTTGAACACTGAAGCTTTCTTT; CDR3 protein: CASTIQGLNTEAFF
D gene: NA; V gene: TRBV5-1; clone size: NA; J gene: TRBJ1-6; CDR3 DNA: TGCGCCAGCAGCCTTATTTTTACAGGGCTGGATTCACCCCTCCACTTT; CDR3 protein: CASSLIFTGLDSPLHF
D gene: TRBD2; V gene: TRBV9; clone size: NA; J gene: TRBJ2-1; CDR3 DNA: TGTGCCAGCAGCCTACGGGGGGAATCCTACAATGAGCAGTTCTTC; CDR3 protein: CASSLRGESYNEQFF
D gene: NA; V gene: TRBV6-5; clone size: once; J gene: TRBJ1-3; CDR3 DNA: TGTGCCAGCGTTTCGGGGTCATCCGGAAACACCATATATTTT; CDR3 protein: CASVSGSSGNTIYF
D gene: TRBD1; V gene: TRBV29-1; clone size: few; J gene: TRBJ2-7; CDR3 DNA: TGCAGCGCTGGACAGGGCTCCTACGAGCAGTACTTC; CDR3 protein: CSAGQGSYEQYF
D gene: NA; V gene: TRBV19; clone size: NA; J gene: TRBJ1-1; CDR3 DNA: TGTGCCAGTAGTATAGGATGGCAGGGAGGAGCTTTCTTT; CDR3 protein: CASSIGWQGGAFF
D gene: TRBD1; V gene: TRBV5-1; clone size: NA; J gene: TRBJ1-4; CDR3 DNA: TGCGCCAGCACCGCTGGACAGGGGCTTGCAACTAATGAAAAACTGTTTTTT; CDR3 protein: CASTAGQGLATNEKLFF
D gene: TRBD2; V gene: TRBV5-4; clone size: few; J gene: TRBJ2-7; CDR3 DNA: TGTGCCAGCACGGCGGGAGTTGTGGGGGAGCAGTACTTC; CDR3 protein: CASTAGVVGEQYF
D gene: NA; V gene: TRBV5-1; clone size: NA; J gene: TRBJ1-6; CDR3 DNA: TGCGCCAGCAGCAAGGACAACGTGGGTAATTCACCCCTCCACTTT; CDR3 protein: CASSKDNVGNSPLHF
D gene: TRBD1; V gene: TRBV25-1; clone size: once; J gene: TRBJ1-2; CDR3 DNA: TGTGCCAGCAGTGAATTGGGAGACAGGGGGCGAGAGCACTATGGCTACACCTTC; CDR3 protein: CASSELGDRGREHYGYTF
D gene: NA; V gene: TRBV21-1; clone size: NA; J gene: TRBJ2-7; CDR3 DNA: TGTGCCAGCAGCAAAAAAAACAGCCCAATGTACGAGCAGTACTTC; CDR3 protein: CASSKKNSPMYEQYF
D gene: NA; V gene: TRBV5-4; clone size: once; J gene: TRBJ1-1; CDR3 DNA: TGTGCCAGCAGCCTACAGGTGGGTGAAGCTTTCTTT; CDR3 protein: CASSLQVGEAFF
D gene: NA; V gene: TRBV5-4; clone size: NA; J gene: TRBJ1-1; CDR3 DNA: TGTGCCAGCAGCTACCCGGACTATCAATCCACTGAAGCTTTCTTT; CDR3 protein: CASSYPDYQSTEAFF
D gene: NA; V gene: TRBV6-5; clone size: NA; J gene: TRBJ1-2; CDR3 DNA: TGTGCCAGCAGACGGGCTTCTCTCGGGATTGGCTACACCTTC; CDR3 protein: CASRRASLGIGYTF
D gene: TRBD1; V gene: TRBV6-5; clone size: NA; J gene: TRBJ1-1; CDR3 DNA: TGTGCCAGCAGAAGACAGGGGGGCAACACTGAAGCTTTCTTT; CDR3 protein: CASRRQGGNTEAFF
D gene: TRBD2; V gene: TRBV28; clone size: NA; J gene: TRBJ2-3; CDR3 DNA: TGTGCCAGCAGTTTAGGCAGGGGCGGCAGCGGGAGGAGGGCAGATACGCAGTATTTT; CDR3 protein: CASSLGRGGSGRRADTQYF
D gene: TRBD1; V gene: TRBV7-3; clone size: NA; J gene: TRBJ2-5; CDR3 DNA: TGTGCCAGCAGCCTTATGGGGGACAGGGGAGGAGAGACCCAGTACTTC; CDR3 protein: CASSLMGDRGGETQYF
D gene: TRBD2; V gene: TRBV19; clone size: NA; J gene: TRBJ2-1; CDR3 DNA: TGTGCCACCTCAGCGGGGAGGTCAGGGCGCAATGAGCAGTTCTTC; CDR3 protein: CATSAGRSGRNEQFF
D gene: NA; V gene: TRBV4-2; clone size: NA; J gene: TRBJ2-5; CDR3 DNA: TGTGCCAGCAGCCAAATACTAGGCCAAGAGACCCAGTACTTC; CDR3 protein: CASSQILGQETQYF
D gene: NA; V gene: TRBV11-3; clone size: NA; J gene: TRBJ2-1; CDR3 DNA: TGTGCCAGCAGCTTAGATCCTAGTTCGGTTGAGCAGTTCTTC; CDR3 protein: CASSLDPSSVEQFF
D gene: TRBD1; V gene: TRBV6-6; clone size: NA; J gene: TRBJ2-1; CDR3 DNA: TGTGCCAGCATGAGGGACAGGGTCTCCAATGAGCAGTTCTTC; CDR3 protein: CASMRDRVSNEQFF
D gene: TRBD1; V gene: TRBV2; clone size: NA; J gene: TRBJ1-6; CDR3 DNA: TGTGCCAGCAGTGCCCTACAGGGGGCTAGCGATAATTCACCCCTCCACTTT; CDR3 protein: CASSALQGASDNSPLHF
D gene: NA; V gene: TRBV11-2; clone size: NA; J gene: TRBJ2-6; CDR3 DNA: TGTGCCAGCAGCTTGCAAGGGGCTGGGGCCAACGTCCTGACTTTC; CDR3 protein: CASSLQGAGANVLTF
D gene: NA; V gene: TRBV30; clone size: NA; J gene: TRBJ1-1; CDR3 DNA: TGTGCCTGGAGTGTAAGAGCCCGCATGAACACTGAAGCTTTCTTT; CDR3 protein: CAWSVRARMNTEAFF
D gene: NA; V gene: TRBV2; clone size: NA; J gene: TRBJ2-7; CDR3 DNA: TGTGCCAGCAGGATTACAGGTTCCTACGAGCAGTACTTC; CDR3 protein: CASRITGSYEQYF
D gene: NA; V gene: TRBV6-6; clone size: NA; J gene: TRBJ1-1; CDR3 DNA: TGTGCCAGCAGTTTGACAGGGAACACTGAAGCTTTCTTT; CDR3 protein: CASSLTGNTEAFF
D gene: NA; V gene: TRBV25-1; clone size: NA; J gene: TRBJ1-1; CDR3 DNA: TGTGCCAGCAGTTCGACTTCGGTCGAAGCTTTCTTT; CDR3 protein: CASSSTSVEAFF
D gene: TRBD1; V gene: TRBV7-8; clone size: NA; J gene: TRBJ2-7; CDR3 DNA: TGTGCCAGCAGCCTGGGGACAGCCAACTACGAGCAGTACTTC; CDR3 protein: CASSLGTANYEQYF
D gene: NA; V gene: TRBV27; clone size: NA; J gene: TRBJ1-5; CDR3 DNA: TGTGCCAGCAGTTTATCTGCAGGGGAAAGCAATCAGCCCCAGCATTTT; CDR3 protein: CASSLSAGESNQPQHF
D gene: TRBD1; V gene: TRBV10-3; clone size: NA; J gene: TRBJ1-2; CDR3 DNA: TGTGCCATCAGTGGACAGGGCTCTGGCTACACCTTC; CDR3 protein: CAISGQGSGYTF
D gene: NA; V gene: TRBV7-3; clone size: NA; J gene: TRBJ2-2; CDR3 DNA: TGTGCCAGCAGCTCATACGGGAACACCGGGGAGCTGTTTTTT; CDR3 protein: CASSSYGNTGELFF
D gene: NA; V gene: TRBV9; clone size: NA; J gene: TRBJ2-3; CDR3 DNA: TGTGCCAGCAGCGTAGATTTTTACACAGATACGCAGTATTTT; CDR3 protein: CASSVDFYTDTQYF
D gene: NA; V gene: TRBV4-1; clone size: NA; J gene: TRBJ1-5; CDR3 DNA: TGCGCCAGCAGCCAAGGGTATGCAGGGCAGCCCCAGCATTTT; CDR3 protein: CASSQGYAGQPQHF
D gene: NA; V gene: TRBV9; clone size: NA; J gene: TRBJ1-2; CDR3 DNA: TGTGCCAGCAGCGTAGGAGGGATCGGCTATGGCTACACCTTC; CDR3 protein: CASSVGGIGYGYTF